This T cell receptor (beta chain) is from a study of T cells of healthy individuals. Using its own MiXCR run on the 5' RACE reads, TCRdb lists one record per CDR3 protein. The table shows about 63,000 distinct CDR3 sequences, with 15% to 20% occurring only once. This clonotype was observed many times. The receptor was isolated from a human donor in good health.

CDR3 in DNA: TGTGCCATCAGCGGGTCCGGCGATGTTATAGATACGCAGTATTTT. This translates into CAISGSGDVIDTQYF. The chain couples TRBV10-3 to TRBJ2-3; D is uncertain. The CDR3 sequence is 15 residues long. Trimming left V 6 bases short and J 5 bases short, with 18 bases between. The germline CDR1 and CDR2 sequences are ENHRY and SYGVKD.